This T cell receptor (beta chain) comes out of a study of brain T cells in children with intractable seizures. Generated by immunoSEQ multiplex PCR, the TCRdb table keeps only in-frame clones and is missing some. This sample has fewer than 25,000 clones; approximately 94% occur once, and the top ten carry around 6.6%. The sequenced cases were selected for having the highest brain T cell transcript signatures. The CDR3 loop spans 16 amino acids. V was clipped by 6 bases and J by 3 bases; unmatched bases: 8. Germline loops: CDR1 KGHSH, CDR2 LQKENI. The TCR sequence derives from a boy aged 5-17 years with focal cortical dysplasia and intractable seizures. This sample comprised peripheral blood, obtained at surgery. The genes are TRBV18 and TRBJ2-1; TRBD2 matches at 10 bases. The CDR3 region is CASSSKVAGGYNEQFF. The CDR3 DNA reads TGTGCCAGCTCCTCCAAGGTAGCGGGAGGCTACAATGAGCAGTTCTTC.